The T cell receptor beta chain described here comes from a study of blood T cell repertoires in COVID-19. Original methodology: Quantification of nucleated cells was approximated via reference gene primer amplification. Sequencing used immunoSEQ multiplex PCR; TCRdb keeps in-frame clones, though not all of them. The DNA gave D and trimming, while V, J and clone size come from that table. The sample lists 150,000 to 200,000 clones; over 85% were seen once. Sequencing used peripheral blood. This sequence was found in a woman between 55 and 75 years old with COVID-19, enrolled during active disease.

CDR3 sequence: CASSQDLGDFGEKLFF. CDR3 nucleotide sequence: TGCGCCAGCAGCCAAGATCTCGGGGACTTCGGTGAAAAACTGTTTTTT. The chain joins TRBV4-1 to TRBJ1-4; possible D gene TRBD1, 5 bases. V shed 0 bases and J shed 7 bases, with 15 bases lying between them. Germline V gene data show CDR1 as MGHRA and CDR2 as YSYEKL. This CDR3 is 16 amino acids long.